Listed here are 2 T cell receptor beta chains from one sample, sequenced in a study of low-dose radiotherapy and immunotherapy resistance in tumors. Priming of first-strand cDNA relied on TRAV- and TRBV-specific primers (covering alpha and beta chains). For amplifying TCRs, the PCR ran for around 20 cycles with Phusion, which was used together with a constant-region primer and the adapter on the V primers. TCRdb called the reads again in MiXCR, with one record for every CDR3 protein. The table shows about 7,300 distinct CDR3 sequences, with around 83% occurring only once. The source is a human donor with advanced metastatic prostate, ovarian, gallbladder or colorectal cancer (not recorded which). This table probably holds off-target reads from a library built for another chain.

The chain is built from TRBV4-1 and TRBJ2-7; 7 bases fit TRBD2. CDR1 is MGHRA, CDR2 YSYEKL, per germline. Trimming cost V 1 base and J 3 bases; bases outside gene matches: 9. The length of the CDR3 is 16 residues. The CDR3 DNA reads TGCGCCAGCAGCCAAGTATACGGGGGGACTCGCTACGAGCAGTACTTC. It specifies CASSQVYGGTRYEQYF.

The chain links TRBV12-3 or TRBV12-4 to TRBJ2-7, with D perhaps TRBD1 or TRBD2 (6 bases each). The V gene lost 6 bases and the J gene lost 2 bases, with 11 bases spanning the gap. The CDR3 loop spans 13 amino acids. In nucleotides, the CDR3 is TGTGCCAGCAGAGTAGGGGGGACCTACGAGCAGTACTTC. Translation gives CASRVGGTYEQYF.